The TCR beta chain described here comes from a study of somatic mutations in T cells in chronic GVHD (TCRdb year 2020). Genomic DNA was isolated and then used for TCRbeta deep sequencing. TCRbeta CDR3 sequencing and initial data processing were performed with the immunoSEQ assay as a commercial service. The authors' pipeline ran thus. IMGT was used to annotate V, D, J genes, while reads were demultiplexed, adapter and primer sequences were stripped out, and similar clones were merged through frequency-ratio clustering. TCRdb took over this immuneACCESS table, retaining in-frame rearrangements with V and J assigned. Such tables are incomplete; in checked studies, under half of the missing clones stem from an unresolved V gene, and the remainder is unexplained. V and J calls and clone size are copied from that table; D and trimming were computed from the DNA. This sample lists around 810 clones; approximately 81% were detected once. The ten biggest clones cover roughly three quarters of the sample.

For sorting, cells were stained with anti-CD3, anti-CD4, anti-CD8 and a Vbeta20 antibody from the IOTest Beta Mark kit and sorted on a FACSAria III to a purity above 97%. Peripheral blood was drawn into sodium heparin tubes, and mononuclear cells were separated by Ficoll-Paque PLUS density gradient centrifugation. Before TCRbeta deep sequencing, the CD4+ Vbeta20+, CD4+ Vbeta20-, and CD8+ T cell fractions were FACS-sorted. Including the terminal cysteine and phenylalanine, the CDR3 comprises 15 residues. Of all the DNA, just the CDR3 is kept, 45 bases in frame from base 1. The germline V gene yields SGHRS for CDR1 and YFSETQ for CDR2. V loses 4 bases, J loses 2 bases, and the germline ends lie 15 bases apart. With respect to this clone: It has no known antigen specificity. Nothing much larger sits one base from this clone, and base qualities are not available.

The sequenced material came from Vbeta20-positive CD4+ T cells from blood. The intended sense of this specimen's cell subset or site label: CD4+ T cells sorted for TCR Vbeta20 (TRBV30-01) positivity by flow cytometry. This receptor was obtained from a male patient between 50 and 60 years old with chronic graft-versus-host disease. Because of the transplant, the T cells may be the graft donor's rather than the patient's own. Recombination joined TRBV5-1 with TRBJ1-1, with TRBD1 as a weak D call on 6 bases. The CDR3 protein is CASSRQGLENTEAFF. The DNA reads as follows: TGCGCCAGCAGCCGGCAGGGGTTGGAAAACACTGAAGCTTTCTTT.